The text below deals with one T cell receptor (beta chain). Germline V CDR1 and CDR2: SEHNR, FQNEAQ (reference sequence). The V and J ends lost 5 bases and 0 bases respectively, with 10 bases between them. The CDR3 has 14 residues. These data are taken from a study of graft-versus-host responses after intestinal transplantation. The table came from immunoSEQ multiplex PCR; TCRdb's copy has only in-frame clones and leaves some out. The table has about 57,000 clones, about 87% seen once. The sequences come from PBMCs, collected 26 days after transplant. This chain links TRBV7-9 with TRBJ1-1; tentative D call: TRBD1 (5 bases). This clonotype originated in a human patient who received an intestinal transplant, so some T cells may come from the graft donor. The CDR3 loop is CASSGRQLNTEAFF. The CDR3 coding sequence is TGTGCCAGCAGCGGTAGACAGTTGAACACTGAAGCTTTCTTT. Full variable domain (outside the CDR3, taken from reference TRBV7-9 and TRBJ1-1): DTGVSQNPRHKITKRGQNVTFRCDPISEHNRLYWYRQTLGQGPEFLTYFQNEAQLEKSRLLSDRFSAERPKGSFSTLEIQRTEQGDSAMYLCASSGRQLNTEAFFGQGTRLTVV.